This T cell receptor beta chain was obtained from a study of T cells in Graves' hyperthyroidism and ophthalmopathy. Amplified TCR beta CDR3 regions came from RNA transcripts. An initial round of RT-PCR targeting the TCR CDR3 relied on the HTBI primer set. TCRdb fed the multiplex PCR reads into MiXCR, producing one record per CDR3 protein. This table holds fewer than 900,000 distinct CDR3 sequences, 18% found once. Germline CDR1 SGHDT, CDR2 YYEEEE. The V end lost 4 bases, the J end lost 3 bases, and 8 bases lay between the germline ends. The CDR3 is 12 residues long. This clonotype was recorded at least ten times.

The clonotype comes from a woman between 50 and 59 years old with Graves' hyperthyroidism that later progressed to Graves' ophthalmopathy. This chain connects TRBV5-6 to TRBJ2-7; TRBD1 might be the D (6 bases). The sample was blood. CDR3 in amino acids: CASSRTDYEQYF. Written as DNA, the CDR3 is TGTGCCAGCAGCCGGACAGACTACGAGCAGTACTTC.